These 16 T cell receptor beta chains share one sample of origin, sequenced in a study of T cells in Graves' hyperthyroidism and ophthalmopathy (dated by TCRdb to the late 2010s). Library generation was performed with multiplex PCR. The sample was run on an Illumina HiSeq 2000. Amplification of TCR beta CDR3 regions was carried out from RNA transcripts. The first round of RT-PCR for the TCR CDR3 was performed with the HTBI primer set and the Qiagen OneStep RT-PCR kit. TCRdb trimmed the raw reads at Q25, called clones with MiXCR and kept productive beta chains. Rows with one shared CDR3 protein collapse into an entry with the most common genes and DNA. Within this sample are hundreds of thousands of distinct CDR3 sequences, with about 17% of them counted one time only. Around 15% of the sample is in the top ten clones. Sequencing used blood. The receptors here all came from a woman aged 50 to 60 with Graves' hyperthyroidism that later progressed to Graves' ophthalmopathy.

There are a few counts of this clonotype. This chain links TRBV7-2 with TRBJ2-1, with TRBD2 identical over 8 bases. Germline V CDR1 and CDR2: SGHTA, FQGNSA. Trimming took 5 bases from V and 6 from J; bases not matched to a gene: 9. The CDR3 has 15 residues. For the CDR3, the DNA is TGTGCCAGCAGCCCACGGGGGGGGGGGGCCAATGAGCAGTTCTTC. Protein product: CASSPRGGGANEQFF.

The gene calls are TRBV27 and TRBJ1-3; no definite D call. The CDR3 is 15 amino acids. V shed 3 bases and J shed 4 bases, with 13 bases lying between them. CDR1 MNHEY and CDR2 SMNVEV come from the germline V gene (reference sequence). CDR3 loop: CASSFQKGRGNTIYF. CDR3 bases: TGTGCCAGCAGTTTTCAAAAAGGCAGAGGAAACACCATATATTTT.

This clonotype was seen at least ten times. The genes are TRBV18 and TRBJ1-5; D is undetermined. CDR1 KGHSH and CDR2 LQKENI come from the germline V gene. Trimming stripped 2 bases from V and 2 bases from J, with 7 bases between. There are 14 residues in the CDR3. CDR3 loop: CASSPGVGNQPQHF. CDR3 sequence (DNA): TGTGCCAGCTCACCAGGGGTAGGCAATCAGCCCCAGCATTTT.

This clonotype was counted many times. The chain couples TRBV24-1 to TRBJ2-5; TRBD1 aligns across 8 bases. The germline CDR1 and CDR2 sequences are KGHDR and SFDVKD. The CDR3 sequence is 13 residues long. V dropped 9 bases and J dropped 4; count of bases not matched to a gene: 6. The CDR3, as DNA: TGTGCCACCTCAGGGGGCTGGGCAGAGACCCAGTACTTC. Amino acids: CATSGGWAETQYF.

This clonotype was picked up many times. The chain links TRBV25-1 to TRBJ2-2, with no clear D. CDR1 MGHDK and CDR2 SYGVNS come from the germline V gene. The CDR3 sequence is 14 residues long. The V and J ends lost 5 bases and 2 bases respectively, with 9 bases between them. In nucleotides, the CDR3 is TGTGCCAGCAGTCCCCAGGCCAACACCGGGGAGCTGTTTTTT. Translated, it gives CASSPQANTGELFF.

This clonotype was counted between two and nine times. The chain recombines TRBV2 with TRBJ1-6; tentative D call: TRBD1 (5 bases). The CDR3 is 13 amino acids. Germline loops: CDR1 SNHLY, CDR2 FYNNEI. The ends were cut back, 8 bases at V and 7 bases at J, with 12 bases in the middle. The CDR3 reads CASLRDGNSPLHF. Written as DNA, the CDR3 is TGTGCCAGCCTCCGGGACGGCAATTCACCCCTCCACTTT.

The table lists this clonotype with many counts. The chain has TRBV12-3 or TRBV12-4 and TRBJ1-2; D may be TRBD1 (6 bases). The length of the CDR3 is 12 residues. V lost 5 bases and J lost 8, with 12 bases in between. The CDR3 here is CASSTQGHGYTF. The CDR3 DNA is TGTGCCAGCAGTACACAGGGCCACGGCTACACCTTC.

Of note for this clonotype: A single base separates this from a much larger clone, so it may be a read error. The rearrangement links TRBV12-3 or TRBV12-4 to TRBJ1-1; weak D call: TRBD1 (5 bases). The CDR3 contains 12 residues. The V and J ends lost 8 bases and 2 bases respectively, with 9 bases between them. The CDR3: CASWGGNTEAFF. CDR3 sequence (DNA): TGTGCCAGCTGGGGGGGTAACACTGAAGCTTTCTTT.

This clonotype has only a few counts. A read error is possible here, since a much larger clone lies one base away. As the CDR3 is not closed by the conserved phenylalanine or tryptophan, this likely results from a read error. The V gene is TRBV3-1, the J gene TRBJ2-3; no clear D. Deletions cut 4 bases from V and 0 bases from J, with 11 bases between. This CDR3 comprises 15 residues. Germline V gives CDR1 LGHDT, CDR2 YNNKEL (reference sequence). This CDR3 reads CASSRQLRSTDTQYL. DNA of the CDR3: TGTGCCAGCAGCCGACAACTAAGAAGCACAGATACGCAGTATCTT.

This clonotype was seen ten or more times. The rearrangement uses TRBV18 and TRBJ2-7, with D perhaps assigned TRBD1 or TRBD2 (5 bases each). V was cut by 4 bases and J by 0 bases, with 10 bases left in between. Germline V gene sequence: CDR1 KGHSH, CDR2 LQKENI. The CDR3 extends over 14 amino acids. Here the CDR3 DNA reads TGTGCCAGCTCACGACTACAGGACTCCTACGAGCAGTACTTC. Protein product: CASSRLQDSYEQYF.

This clonotype has only a few counts. The chain links TRBV20-1 to TRBJ2-1; 10 bases agree with TRBD1. The V segment lost 4 bases and the J segment 5 bases; nucleotides outside the gene matches: 5. Germline CDR1 is DFQATT and CDR2 is SNEGSKA (reference sequence). The CDR3 is 14 amino acids. The CDR3 loop is CSAKEGTGDNEQFF. The CDR3 DNA follows: TGCAGTGCTAAGGAGGGGACAGGGGACAATGAGCAGTTCTTC.

About this clonotype itself: It is likely a read error, because the conserved phenylalanine at the end of the CDR3 is missing. The chain has TRBV15 and TRBJ1-5; D possibly corresponds to TRBD1 (5 bases). The CDR3 is 14 amino acids. Germline V gene data show CDR1 as LNHNV and CDR2 as YYDKDF (reference sequence). Between the trimmed V and J ends, which lost 1 base and 4 bases, there was a span of 8 bases. For the CDR3, the DNA is TGTGCCACCAGCAGAGCGGGGGAGAATCAGCCCCAGCATCTT. Residues: CATSRAGENQPQHL.

V gene TRBV5-6 combines with J gene TRBJ2-2; no reliable D call. V lost 0 bases and J 9 bases, leaving 9 bases between the germline ends. The CDR3 is made up of 13 amino acids. Germline CDR1 reads SGHDT; CDR2 reads YYEEEE. CDR3 DNA: TGTGCCAGCAGCTTGGTTAGGGTCCGGGAGCTGTTTTTT. This codes for CASSLVRVRELFF.

This clonotype came up a few times. The chain is built from TRBV6-2 or TRBV6-3 and TRBJ1-4; no firm D call. The CDR3 covers 14 residues. The V gene's germline CDR1 is MNHEY and CDR2 SVGEGT. V lost 11 bases and J 5 bases, leaving 18 bases between the germline ends. This chain's CDR3 is CAAGVRVENEKLFF. The CDR3, as DNA: TGTGCCGCTGGGGTTCGGGTGGAGAATGAAAAACTGTTTTTT.

In this sample, this clonotype turned up a few times. The chain has TRBV6-2 or TRBV6-3 and TRBJ1-2; D gene ambiguous. Trimming pared 0 bases from V and 1 base from J, leaving 12 bases between. CDR1 is MNHEY and CDR2 is SVGEGT in the germline V gene. This CDR3 has 16 amino acids. The DNA of the CDR3 is TGTGCCAGCAGTTACTCCGGCCAGATGTTTAACTATGGCTACACCTTC. As protein: CASSYSGQMFNYGYTF.

The gene calls are TRBV12-3 or TRBV12-4 and TRBJ1-1, with D maybe TRBD1 (6 bases). With 6 bases removed from V and 4 bases from J, the gap between germline ends came to 12 bases. The CDR3 is 13 residues long. The CDR3 DNA sequence: TGTGCCAGCAGGAATACAGGGAGCACTGAAGCTTTCTTT. Protein sequence: CASRNTGSTEAFF.